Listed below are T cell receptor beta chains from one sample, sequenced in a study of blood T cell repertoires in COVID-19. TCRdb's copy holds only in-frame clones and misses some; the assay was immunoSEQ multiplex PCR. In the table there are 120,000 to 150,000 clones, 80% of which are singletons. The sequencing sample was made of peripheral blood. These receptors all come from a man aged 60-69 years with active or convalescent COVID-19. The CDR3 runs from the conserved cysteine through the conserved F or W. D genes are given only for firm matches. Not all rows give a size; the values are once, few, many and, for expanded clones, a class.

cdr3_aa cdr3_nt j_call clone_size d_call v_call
CASEAGHFNQPQHF TGTGCCAGTGAAGCGGGCCATTTCAATCAGCCCCAGCATTTT TRBJ1-5 . . TRBV19
CASSYDSRGTEAFF TGTGCCAGCAGTTACGACAGCCGAGGCACTGAAGCTTTCTTT TRBJ1-1 once . TRBV6-5
CASSLDAGRSEKLFF TGTGCCAGCAGCTTGGACGCGGGTCGGTCTGAAAAACTGTTTTTT TRBJ1-4 . . TRBV5-4
CASSLVPPREEKLFF TGTGCCAGCAGCTTAGTGCCCCCGCGAGAAGAAAAACTGTTTTTT TRBJ1-4 few . TRBV11-2
CASSSTGQGSHEQYF TGCGCCAGCAGCTCAACGGGACAGGGGAGCCACGAGCAGTACTTC TRBJ2-7 . TRBD1 TRBV5-1
CASSEQRDRDNSPLHF TGTGCCAGCAGTGAACAGCGAGACAGAGATAATTCACCCCTCCACTTT TRBJ1-6 . . TRBV2
CASSSRGALDIQYF TGTGCCAGCAGTTCCCGGGGGGCACTGGACATTCAGTACTTC TRBJ2-4 . . TRBV28
CASSYSLLGAIYF TGTGCCAGCAGTTACTCACTACTAGGAGCCATATATTTT TRBJ1-3 . . TRBV6-6
CASSLKGASYEQYF TGTGCCAGCAGCTTGAAGGGGGCCTCCTACGAGCAGTACTTC TRBJ2-7 . TRBD1 TRBV5-4
CASRRTDGVLAKNIQYF TGTGCCAGCAGGAGAACCGACGGAGTCCTAGCCAAAAACATTCAGTACTTC TRBJ2-4 . . TRBV11-2
CATSRGHLATNEKLFF TGTGCCACCAGCAGAGGACACCTTGCAACTAATGAAAAACTGTTTTTT TRBJ1-4 . . TRBV15
CASSFTGSYNEQFF TGTGCCAGCAGTTTTACAGGGTCCTACAATGAGCAGTTCTTC TRBJ2-1 . . TRBV28
CASSEYNEQFF TGTGCCAGCAGTGAGTACAATGAGCAGTTCTTC TRBJ2-1 . . TRBV9
CATGGAGVHEQYF TGTGCCACCGGGGGGGCGGGAGTCCACGAGCAGTACTTC TRBJ2-7 . TRBD2 TRBV19
CASTTSGRATDTQYF TGTGCCAGTACCACTAGCGGGAGGGCCACAGATACGCAGTATTTT TRBJ2-3 . TRBD2 TRBV19
CASSPGPPRRSSYNEQFF TGTGCCAGCAGCCCCGGGCCTCCGAGGAGGAGCTCCTACAATGAGCAGTTCTTC TRBJ2-1 . . TRBV5-4
CASALVGQGAVEQFF TGTGCTAGTGCCTTGGTCGGACAGGGGGCCGTTGAGCAGTTCTTC TRBJ2-1 . TRBD1 TRBV12-5
CATTISGSSYNEQFF TGTGCCACCACAATTAGCGGGAGTTCCTACAATGAGCAGTTCTTC TRBJ2-1 . TRBD2 TRBV28
CASSARGASGNTIYF TGTGCCAGCAGCGCCAGGGGGGCCTCTGGAAACACCATATATTTT TRBJ1-3 . TRBD1 TRBV9
CASRSRYGYTF TGTGCCAGCAGGAGCCGATATGGCTACACCTTC TRBJ1-2 . . TRBV6-5
CASSLTGSYNEQFF TGTGCCAGCAGCTTAACAGGGAGCTACAATGAGCAGTTCTTC TRBJ2-1 . . TRBV7-3
CASSFGGQGDTGELFF TGCGCCAGCAGCTTCGGAGGACAGGGCGACACCGGGGAGCTGTTTTTT TRBJ2-2 . TRBD1 TRBV5-1
CASSTAGTYSNQPQHF TGTGCCAGTAGTACGGCGGGGACCTATAGCAATCAGCCCCAGCATTTT TRBJ1-5 . . TRBV19
CASRSEQGGTEAFF TGTGCCAGCAGATCAGAACAGGGAGGGACTGAAGCTTTCTTT TRBJ1-1 . . TRBV2
CASSPPGGGMNQETQYF TGTGCCAGCAGCCCCCCCGGGGGGGGGATGAACCAAGAGACCCAGTACTTC TRBJ2-5 . TRBD2 TRBV3-1/TRBV3-2
CAISESQSNEQFF TGTGCCATCAGTGAGTCGCAGTCGAATGAGCAGTTCTTC TRBJ2-1 . . TRBV10-3
CASADRGNTEAFF TGTGCCAGCGCGGACAGGGGGAACACTGAAGCTTTCTTT TRBJ1-1 . TRBD1 TRBV25-1
CASSEGRIAGSQETQYF TGTGCCAGCAGTGAAGGACGGATAGCGGGAAGCCAAGAGACCCAGTACTTC TRBJ2-5 . TRBD2 TRBV6-1
CASSLRQGRDEQFF TGTGCCAGCAGCTTAAGACAGGGTAGAGATGAGCAGTTCTTC TRBJ2-1 . TRBD1 TRBV11-3
CATSRPGLPYNEQFF TGTGCCACCAGCAGACCGGGACTACCTTACAATGAGCAGTTCTTC TRBJ2-1 . TRBD2 TRBV15
CSVDGTGAEQYF TGCAGCGTTGACGGGACAGGGGCCGAGCAGTACTTC TRBJ2-7 few TRBD1 TRBV29-1
CASSSLKRGNTDTQYF TGTGCCAGCAGCTCTCTTAAGCGGGGGAACACAGATACGCAGTATTTT TRBJ2-3 . TRBD2 TRBV5-8
CASSSNSLYEQYF TGTGCCAGCAGCTCCAACTCCCTCTACGAGCAGTACTTC TRBJ2-7 . . TRBV11-2
CSAGTGGTEAFF TGCAGCGCCGGGACAGGGGGCACTGAAGCTTTCTTT TRBJ1-1 . TRBD1 TRBV29-1
CSVEVGQVLLSSYTF TGCAGCGTTGAAGTCGGACAGGTCCTCCTATCGAGCTACACCTTC TRBJ1-2 . TRBD1 TRBV29-1
CASSLEGGAQPQHF TGTGCCAGCAGCTTAGAAGGGGGGGCTCAGCCCCAGCATTTT TRBJ1-5 once . TRBV7-9
CATSGAPNDNSPLHF TGTGCCACCAGCGGGGCCCCCAACGATAATTCACCCCTCCACTTT TRBJ1-6 few . TRBV5-4
CATSFPRTGVEKLFF TGTGCCACCAGCTTTCCGAGGACAGGAGTAGAAAAACTGTTTTTT TRBJ1-4 . TRBD1 TRBV15
CASSLRTSGSGGNTGELFF TGTGCCAGCAGCTTAAGGACTAGCGGGAGTGGGGGGAACACCGGGGAGCTGTTTTTT TRBJ2-2 . TRBD2 TRBV5-5
CASSPPSGSRVWETQYF TGTGCCAGCTCACCGCCTAGCGGGAGTAGAGTCTGGGAGACCCAGTACTTC TRBJ2-5 . TRBD2 TRBV18
CASSRQGPDTQYF TGTGCCAGCAGCCGACAGGGCCCAGATACGCAGTATTTT TRBJ2-3 . TRBD1 TRBV12-3/TRBV12-4
CASRQGMQPQHF TGTGCCAGCAGACAGGGTATGCAGCCCCAGCATTTT TRBJ1-5 . . TRBV27
CASSLGVSTNTGELFF TGTGCCAGCAGCTTAGGTGTTAGCACGAACACCGGGGAGCTGTTTTTT TRBJ2-2 . . TRBV11-3
CASRRGGSYEQYF TGTGCCAGCAGGAGGGGGGGCTCCTACGAGCAGTACTTC TRBJ2-7 . . TRBV28
CASSLRTGGTNEKLFF TGTGCCAGCTCACTACGGACAGGGGGCACTAATGAAAAACTGTTTTTT TRBJ1-4 . TRBD1 TRBV18
CATSDSHSQETQYF TGTGCCACCAGTGATTCTCACAGCCAAGAGACCCAGTACTTC TRBJ2-5 . . TRBV24-1
CASSPRAGTSGRDTQYF TGTGCCAGTAGTCCCCGAGCCGGGACTAGCGGGAGGGATACGCAGTATTTT TRBJ2-3 . TRBD2 TRBV19
CASSVTGQGFNEQFF TGTGCCAGCAGCGTAACGGGACAGGGATTTAATGAGCAGTTCTTC TRBJ2-1 once TRBD1 TRBV9
CASSYNVRAVSGRETQYF TGTGCCAGCAGTTACAATGTTCGGGCGGTTTCCGGGAGGGAGACCCAGTACTTC TRBJ2-5 . TRBD2 TRBV6-2/TRBV6-3
CASSINGGYTF TGTGCCAGTAGTATAAACGGGGGCTACACCTTC TRBJ1-2 once . TRBV19
CASSPRGLNTEAFF TGCGCCAGCAGCCCCCGCGGGCTGAACACTGAAGCTTTCTTT TRBJ1-1 once . TRBV4-1
CASSPPGRFRERSSTEAFF TGTGCCAGCAGCCCTCCGGGGAGATTTAGGGAACGGAGTAGCACTGAAGCTTTCTTT TRBJ1-1 . . TRBV6-2/TRBV6-3
CSASEVAYEQFF TGCAGTGCTAGTGAGGTAGCCTATGAGCAGTTCTTC TRBJ2-1 . . TRBV20-1